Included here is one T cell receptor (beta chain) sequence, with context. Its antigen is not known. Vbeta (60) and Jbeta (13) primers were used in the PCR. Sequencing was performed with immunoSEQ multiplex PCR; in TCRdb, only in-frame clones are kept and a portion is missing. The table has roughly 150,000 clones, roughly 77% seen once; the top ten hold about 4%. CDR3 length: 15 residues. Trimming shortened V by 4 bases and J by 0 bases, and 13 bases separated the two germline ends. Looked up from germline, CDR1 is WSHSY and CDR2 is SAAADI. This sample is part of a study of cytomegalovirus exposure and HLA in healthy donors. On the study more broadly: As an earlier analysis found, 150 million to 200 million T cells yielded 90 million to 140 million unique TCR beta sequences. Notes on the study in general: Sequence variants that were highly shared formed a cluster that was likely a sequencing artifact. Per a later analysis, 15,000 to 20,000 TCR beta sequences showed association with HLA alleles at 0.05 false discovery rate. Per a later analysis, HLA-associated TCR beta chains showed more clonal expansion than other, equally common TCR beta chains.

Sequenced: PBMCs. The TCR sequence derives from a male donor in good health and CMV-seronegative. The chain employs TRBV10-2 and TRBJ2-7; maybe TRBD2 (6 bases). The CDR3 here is CASSGGTPSSYEQYF. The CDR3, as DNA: TGCGCCAGCAGTGGTGGGACTCCAAGCTCCTACGAGCAGTACTTC.